The T cell receptor beta chain under discussion was sequenced for a study of blood T cells in healthy people across ages. Donors were healthy Caucasian individuals from Russia aged roughly 6 to 90. This clonotype was detected many times. Its matching antigen is unknown. It was with a sample-barcoded 5' primer and a J-beta primer mix that a second PCR of about 7 to 12 cycles was run. MiXCR was run by TCRdb on the 5' RACE reads, yielding one entry per CDR3 protein. The table includes 630,000 or so distinct CDR3 sequences, around 31% detected once. Findings and limits, study-wide: TCR beta diversity was tightly associated with the proportion of naive T cells. Measured against age, TCR beta diversity per million T cells decreased in a roughly linear manner. Comparison with aged donors showed that long-lived donors had more naive CD4+ cells and higher diversity.

Germline loops: CDR1 SGHDT, CDR2 YYEEEE. This CDR3 spans 12 amino acids. Trimming pared 4 bases from V and 8 bases from J, leaving 10 bases between. The sequence was obtained from a woman aged 80 or older in good health. Sequencing was carried out using blood. The gene calls are TRBV5-6 and TRBJ2-1; the D gene is possibly TRBD2 (5 bases). The CDR3 nucleotides are TGTGCCAGCAGCCGCGGGTGGCATGAGCAGTTCTTC. Amino acid sequence: CASSRGWHEQFF.